This T cell receptor beta chain was observed in a study of technical replicates of blood from several donors. Clones were read by immunoSEQ multiplex PCR, and TCRdb kept only the in-frame ones, dropping some. Among tens of thousands of clones listed, around 97% were seen once. The TCR was taken from a human donor in good health. The sample consisted of T cells isolated from PBMCs.

In DNA form, the CDR3 reads TGTGCCATTAAGACCGACCGACAGGGCCCCTACGAGCAGTACTTC. This sequence encodes CAIKTDRQGPYEQYF. This chain links TRBV28 with TRBJ2-7; 7 nucleotides align to TRBD1. Trimming removed 10 bases from V and 2 bases from J; junction bases left unmatched: 14. From germline, CDR1 is MDHEN and CDR2 SYDVKM. The CDR3 length is 15 residues. Supplemented by reference TRBV28 and TRBJ2-7, the full variable domain reads DVKVTQSSRYLVKRTGEKVFLECVQDMDHENMFWYRQDPGLGLRLIYFSYDVKMKEKGDIPEGYSVSREKKERFSLILESASTNQTSMYLCAIKTDRQGPYEQYFGPGTRLTVT.